These T cell receptor beta chains were read from a single sample in a study of monozygotic twins with inflammatory bowel disease. For each CDR3 protein, TCRdb gives one entry from its re-call of the 5' RACE reads, without DNA. This sample's clone table lists 110,000 or so distinct CDR3 sequences. What was sequenced was blood. Every receptor here comes from a human donor with ulcerative colitis or Crohn's disease, or a healthy co-twin of an affected twin (not recorded which). Each CDR3 is given with its conserved first and last residue. Fields, in order: J gene, V gene, CDR3 protein.

TRBJ2-7 | TRBV28 | CASSLGNLEVAYEQYF
TRBJ2-7 | TRBV6-7 | CASSTTQTRTYEQYF
TRBJ2-2 | TRBV5-1 | CASSWGLAGGFGGELFF
TRBJ2-3 | TRBV7-2 | CASSLSSGDTDTQYF
TRBJ2-5 | TRBV6-2/TRBV6-3 | CASRQGTRETQYF
TRBJ1-2 | TRBV5-1 | CASSFDGDYGYTF
TRBJ1-1 | TRBV29-1 | CSVTSGPGTEAFF
TRBJ1-5 | TRBV5-1 | CASSTGLPGQPQHF
TRBJ2-7 | TRBV12-3/TRBV12-4 | CASSLSFGYEQYF
TRBJ1-1 | TRBV10-3 | CAISVSGEPHTEAFF
TRBJ1-6 | TRBV5-4 | CASSPGGVLNSPLHF
TRBJ2-1 | TRBV5-1 | CASRSSLYNEQFF
TRBJ2-7 | TRBV5-5 | CASSLGTDLYEQYF
TRBJ2-3 | TRBV12-3/TRBV12-4 | CASSFARNTQYF
TRBJ2-3 | TRBV6-2/TRBV6-3 | CASSYEVQREITADTQYF
TRBJ1-5 | TRBV5-5 | CASSLSTDIYSNQPQHF
TRBJ2-5 | TRBV29-1 | CSVERDSPFQETQYF
TRBJ2-2 | TRBV7-7 | CASGLAGAGELFF
TRBJ2-7 | TRBV7-9 | CASSLVGANYEQYF
TRBJ2-7 | TRBV27 | CASSWDRGSYEQYF
TRBJ2-3 | TRBV7-2 | CASSFPVAGASTDTQYF
TRBJ2-7 | TRBV7-9 | CASSGRKRPYEQYF
TRBJ2-7 | TRBV20-1 | CSAVAGGDSYEQYF
TRBJ2-3 | TRBV12-3/TRBV12-4 | CASSLGQVPRF
TRBJ2-7 | TRBV4-3 | CASSQVLQGGSYEQYF
TRBJ2-1 | TRBV20-1 | CSARVSGGQPYNEQFF
TRBJ2-7 | TRBV4-2 | CASSRILAGGPEQYF